This T cell receptor (beta chain) was found in a study of CD8+ T cells in alopecia areata. Extracted RNA was reverse transcribed into cDNA, the sequencing template. This table comes from immunoSEQ multiplex PCR, and its TCRdb copy is limited to in-frame clones, with some not included. The sample shows under 130,000 clones, 45% to 60% of them seen only once. This clone was seen a handful of times. Sequencing was performed on CD4+ T cells sorted from blood. This sequence originates from a human donor in good health.

The CDR3 spells CAVGDRGRGASPFF. The CDR3 DNA follows: TGTGCCGTCGGGGACAGGGGGCGAGGTGCAAGCCCTTTCTTT. J is TRBJ1-1 and V is TRBV6-1, with 12 bases lining up with TRBD1. CDR1 MNHNS and CDR2 SASEGT come from the germline V gene. Trimming cost V 11 bases and J 12 bases; bases outside gene matches: 16. The CDR3 sequence is 14 residues long.